One and the same sample provided the 21 T cell receptor beta chains below, sequenced in a study of CD4+ T cells in melanoma. Assay used: immunoSEQ multiplex PCR; TCRdb lists only in-frame clones, some missing. The sample yields over 100,000 clones, around 93% seen once. The sequencing input was peripheral blood. These receptors all stem from a human donor with melanoma.

CDR3 nucleotide sequence: TGTGCCAGCAGCTTAGGAGAGGGCACCGGGGAGCTGTTTTTT. Translated: CASSLGEGTGELFF. The genes are TRBV7-6 and TRBJ2-2, with D tentatively TRBD2 (5 bases). Germline CDR1 reads SGHVS; CDR2 reads FNYEAQ. V was clipped by 1 base and J by 4 bases, with 7 bases between them. The CDR3 runs to 14 residues.

CDR3 residues: CASSVGTGGDGNEKLFF. The CDR3 DNA reads TGTGCCAGCAGTGTCGGGACAGGGGGCGACGGGAATGAAAAACTGTTTTTT. The chain recombines TRBV28 with TRBJ1-4, with TRBD1 matching 12 bases. V lost 5 bases, J lost 5 bases, and 9 bases stayed unmatched. CDR3 size: 17 residues. In germline, CDR1 is MDHEN, CDR2 SYDVKM.

The rearrangement links TRBV5-8 to TRBJ2-3; no definite D call. Germline CDR1 reads SGHTS; CDR2 reads YDEGEE. V gave up 0 bases and J gave up 0 bases, with 11 bases separating them. The CDR3 has 16 residues. The DNA of the CDR3 is TGTGCCAGCAGCTTGGGGGTCTACACTAGCACAGATACGCAGTATTTT. It specifies CASSLGVYTSTDTQYF.

The rearrangement joins TRBV7-8 to TRBJ2-7, with 7 nucleotides matching TRBD2. Germline values: CDR1 SGHVS, CDR2 FQNEAQ. V was clipped by 1 base and J by 3 bases; unmatched bases: 3. The CDR3 runs 14 residues. CDR3 in amino acids: CASSLGLAGYEQYF. CDR3 nucleotides: TGTGCCAGCAGCTTAGGACTAGCCGGCTACGAGCAGTACTTC.

The genes are TRBV7-2 and TRBJ1-5; TRBD1 matches at 7 bases. V dropped 3 bases and J dropped 1; count of bases not matched to a gene: 3. Germline V gene sequence: CDR1 SGHTA, CDR2 FQGNSA. The CDR3 runs 15 residues. CDR3 DNA sequence: TGTGCCAGCAGCTTGACAGGGATCAGCAATCAGCCCCAGCATTTT. It yields the protein CASSLTGISNQPQHF.

V is TRBV5-1 and J is TRBJ2-7; TRBD1 matches at 10 bases. In germline, CDR1 is SGHRS, CDR2 YFSETQ. The V and J ends lost 4 bases and 2 bases, in that order; junction bases with no gene match: 3. This CDR3 region has 14 residues. For the CDR3, the DNA is TGCGCCAGCAGCCCGACAGGGGGCGCCTACGAGCAGTACTTC. Encoded protein: CASSPTGGAYEQYF.

This clone was seen only once. The chain joins TRBV2 to TRBJ2-7; tentative D call: TRBD2 (5 bases). The germline CDR1 and CDR2 sequences are SNHLY and FYNNEI. This CDR3 has 12 amino acids. CDR3: CVTGRETYEQYF. CDR3 in DNA: TGTGTCACTGGACGGGAAACCTACGAGCAGTACTTC.

This clone was detected a few times. The V and J genes are TRBV25-1 and TRBJ2-4; weak D call: TRBD1 (6 bases). Germline-derived CDR1 and CDR2 are MGHDK and SYGVNS. The CDR3 is 12 residues long. Trimming took off 6 bases at V and 9 bases at J, with 12 bases between the two ends. CDR3 nucleotide sequence: TGTGCCAGCAGCCCCGACAGGAGCATTCAGTACTTC. It translates to CASSPDRSIQYF.

The gene calls are TRBV27 and TRBJ2-7, with TRBD2 matching over 8 bases. The germline V gene has CDR1 MNHEY and CDR2 SMNVEV (reference sequence). Losses at the gene ends were 4 bases for V and 4 bases for J; bases not matched to a gene: 6. The CDR3 has 14 residues. The CDR3 DNA sequence: TGTGCCAGCAGTTCCTGGACTAGCAATTACGAGCAGTACTTC. Its protein product is CASSSWTSNYEQYF.

The chain uses TRBV4-1 and TRBJ2-3; D possibly corresponds to TRBD2 (6 bases). Germline V gene sequence: CDR1 MGHRA, CDR2 YSYEKL. This CDR3 comprises 13 residues. V lost 8 bases and J 4 bases, leaving 13 bases between the germline ends. CDR3 coding DNA: TGCGCCAGCGCTGAGGGACTGCCAGATACGCAGTATTTT. Encoded protein: CASAEGLPDTQYF.

V and J are TRBV19 and TRBJ2-7; D possibly corresponds to TRBD2 (6 bases). This CDR3 is 14 amino acids long. Trimming removed 7 bases from V and 4 bases from J, with 17 bases in between. Germline CDR1 and CDR2: LNHDA and SQIVND (reference sequence). The CDR3 sequence: CASTPRRGGYEQYF. The CDR3 DNA follows: TGTGCCAGTACCCCGAGGAGGGGCGGGTACGAGCAGTACTTC. The full variable domain, rest sourced from reference TRBV19 and TRBJ2-7, is DGGITQSPKYLFRKEGQNVTLSCEQNLNHDAMYWYRQDPGQGLRLIYYSQIVNDFQKGDIAEGYSVSREKKESFPLTVTSAQKNPTAFYLCASTPRRGGYEQYFGPGTRLTVT.

This chain links TRBV4-1 with TRBJ1-6; no reliable D call. With 3 bases removed from V and 13 bases from J, the gap between germline ends came to 13 bases. CDR1 and CDR2 (germline): MGHRA, YSYEKL. CDR3 length: 13 residues. CDR3 sequence: CASSQSWSEPLHF. The CDR3 bases are TGCGCCAGCAGCCAGTCGTGGTCGGAGCCCCTCCACTTT.

In its sample, this clone was seen once. V is TRBV7-9 and J is TRBJ1-6; perhaps TRBD1 as D (5 bases). V lost 1 base and J 8 bases, leaving 12 bases between the germline ends. This CDR3 has 15 amino acids. Germline V gives CDR1 SEHNR, CDR2 FQNEAQ (reference sequence). This chain's CDR3 is CASSLGGLGDSPLHF. Written as DNA, the CDR3 is TGTGCCAGCAGCTTAGGGGGGTTAGGTGATTCACCCCTCCACTTT.

The rearrangement uses TRBV7-8 and TRBJ1-2; D may be TRBD1 (6 bases). In germline, CDR1 is SGHVS, CDR2 FQNEAQ. Trimming left V 3 bases short and J 3 bases short, with 11 bases between. The CDR3 extends over 14 amino acids. CDR3 sequence reads: CASSFGGLDYGYTF. The CDR3, as DNA: TGTGCCAGCAGCTTTGGGGGGCTGGACTATGGCTACACCTTC.

The rearrangement links TRBV7-2 to TRBJ2-1, with D possibly being TRBD1 (6 bases). This CDR3 spans 15 amino acids. Germline assignment: CDR1 SGHTA and CDR2 FQGNSA. V was shortened by 1 base and J by 0 bases, with 7 bases between the two germline ends. CDR3 coding DNA: TGTGCCAGCAGCTTAGTGGGGGCCTCCTACAATGAGCAGTTCTTC. Amino acid sequence: CASSLVGASYNEQFF. Combining the CDR3 with reference TRBV7-2 and TRBJ2-1 gives the whole variable domain GAGVSQSPSNKVTEKGKDVELRCDPISGHTALYWYRQSLGQGLEFLIYFQGNSAPDKSGLPSDRFSAERTGGSVSTLTIQRTQQEDSAVYLCASSLVGASYNEQFFGPGTRLTVL.

The V call is TRBV7-2, the J call TRBJ2-7; D is unclear. Germline loops: CDR1 SGHTA, CDR2 FQGNSA. The CDR3 is 12 residues long. Trimming removed 3 bases at V and 3 bases at J, with 6 bases between. This CDR3 reads CASSFPLYEQYF. Here the CDR3 DNA reads TGTGCCAGCAGCTTCCCGCTCTACGAGCAGTACTTC.

The chain joins TRBV4-2 to TRBJ2-1, with 7 bases that match TRBD2. The CDR3 runs 17 residues. Germline V gives CDR1 LGHNA, CDR2 YNFKEQ. Trimming took 4 bases from V and 5 from J; bases not matched to a gene: 14. Here the CDR3 reads CASSRPLGGRRDNEQFF. The DNA for the CDR3 is TGTGCCAGCAGCCGCCCCCTGGGCGGGAGAAGGGACAATGAGCAGTTCTTC.

This rearrangement joins TRBV7-3 to TRBJ2-3, with 7 bases matching TRBD2. Germline V gene sequence: CDR1 SGHTA, CDR2 FQGTGA. This CDR3 contains 18 residues. After removal of 3 bases from V and 5 bases from J, the junction contained 17 bases not matched to a gene. CDR3 loop: CASSLGGSQFLLKDTQYF. Here the CDR3 DNA reads TGTGCCAGCAGCTTGGGCGGGAGTCAATTTCTTCTCAAAGATACGCAGTATTTT.

This chain uses TRBV2 with TRBJ2-7; a possible D gene is TRBD2 (5 bases). This CDR3 has 13 amino acids. Germline V lookup: CDR1 SNHLY, CDR2 FYNNEI. V lost 6 bases to trimming and J lost 4 bases, with 13 bases between them. The CDR3 nucleotides read TGTGCCAGCAGCCAAGGAGGAGTTTACGAGCAGTACTTC. Protein product: CASSQGGVYEQYF.

The CDR3 sequence is CASREVGTGELFF. The CDR3 DNA follows: TGTGCCAGCAGAGAAGTGGGGACCGGGGAGCTGTTTTTT. The chain links TRBV27 to TRBJ2-2; D not certain. The CDR3 extends over 13 amino acids. V lost 6 bases to trimming and J lost 5 bases, with 10 bases between them. The germline CDR1 and CDR2 sequences are MNHEY and SMNVEV (reference sequence).

V and J are TRBV27 and TRBJ1-2; 7 bases fit TRBD1. The CDR3 sequence is 14 residues long. Trimming cost V 7 bases and J 1 base; bases outside gene matches: 6. CDR1 and CDR2 from the germline V gene are MNHEY and SMNVEV (reference sequence). The CDR3 spells CASKRQGFNYGYTF. As DNA, the CDR3 is TGTGCCAGCAAGAGACAGGGCTTTAACTATGGCTACACCTTC.